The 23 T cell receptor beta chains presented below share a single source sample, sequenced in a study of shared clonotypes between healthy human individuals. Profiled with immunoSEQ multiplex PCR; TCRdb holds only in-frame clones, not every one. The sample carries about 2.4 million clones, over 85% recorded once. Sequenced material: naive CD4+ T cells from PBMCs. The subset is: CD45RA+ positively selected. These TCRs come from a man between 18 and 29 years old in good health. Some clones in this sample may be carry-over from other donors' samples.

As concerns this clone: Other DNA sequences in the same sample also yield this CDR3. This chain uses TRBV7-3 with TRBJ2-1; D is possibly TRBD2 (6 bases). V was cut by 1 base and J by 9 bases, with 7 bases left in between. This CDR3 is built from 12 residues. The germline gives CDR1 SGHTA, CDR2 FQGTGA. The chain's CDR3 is CASSLMGGEQFF. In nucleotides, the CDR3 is TGTGCCAGCAGCTTAATGGGGGGTGAGCAGTTCTTC.

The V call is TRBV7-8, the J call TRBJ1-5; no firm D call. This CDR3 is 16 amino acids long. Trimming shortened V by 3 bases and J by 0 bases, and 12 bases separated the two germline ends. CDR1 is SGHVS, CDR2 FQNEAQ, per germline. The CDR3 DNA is TGTGCCAGCAGCTTCGGGGAAGGGTTTAGCAATCAGCCCCAGCATTTT. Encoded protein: CASSFGEGFSNQPQHF.

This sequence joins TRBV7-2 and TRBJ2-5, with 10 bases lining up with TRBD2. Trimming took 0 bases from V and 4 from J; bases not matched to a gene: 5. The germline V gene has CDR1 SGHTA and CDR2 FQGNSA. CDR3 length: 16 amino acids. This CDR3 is CASSLAPGLALETQYF. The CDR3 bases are TGTGCCAGCAGCTTAGCGCCGGGACTAGCGCTAGAGACCCAGTACTTC.

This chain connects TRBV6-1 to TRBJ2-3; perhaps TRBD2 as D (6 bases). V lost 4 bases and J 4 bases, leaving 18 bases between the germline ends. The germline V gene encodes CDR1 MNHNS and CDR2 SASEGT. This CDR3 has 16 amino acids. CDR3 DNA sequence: TGTGCCAGCAGTGGGGGGGTGGGGGAGCGAGCAGATACGCAGTATTTT. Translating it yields CASSGGVGERADTQYF.

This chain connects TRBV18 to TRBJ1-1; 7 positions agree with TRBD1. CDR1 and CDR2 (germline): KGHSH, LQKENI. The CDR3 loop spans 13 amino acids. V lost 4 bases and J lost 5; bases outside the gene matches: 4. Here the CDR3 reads CASSQGAQTEAFF. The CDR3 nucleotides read TGTGCCAGCTCACAGGGGGCGCAGACTGAAGCTTTCTTT.

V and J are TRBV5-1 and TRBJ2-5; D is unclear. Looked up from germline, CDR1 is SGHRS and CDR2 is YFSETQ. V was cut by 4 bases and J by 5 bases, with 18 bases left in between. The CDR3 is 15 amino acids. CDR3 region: CASSAGDVVWETQYF. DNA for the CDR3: TGCGCCAGCAGCGCAGGAGATGTTGTGTGGGAGACCCAGTACTTC.

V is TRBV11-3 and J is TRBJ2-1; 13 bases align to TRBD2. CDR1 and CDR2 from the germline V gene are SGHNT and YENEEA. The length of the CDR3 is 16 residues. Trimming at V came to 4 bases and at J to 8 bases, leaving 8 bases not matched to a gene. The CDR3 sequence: CASSSGTSGASDEQFF. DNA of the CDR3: TGTGCCAGCAGCTCGGGGACTAGCGGGGCCAGCGATGAGCAGTTCTTC.

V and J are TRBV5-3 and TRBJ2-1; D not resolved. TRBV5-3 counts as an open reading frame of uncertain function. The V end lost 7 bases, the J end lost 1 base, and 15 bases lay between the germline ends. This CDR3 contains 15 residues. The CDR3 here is CARATGQTSYNEQFF. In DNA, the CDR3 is TGTGCCAGAGCCACCGGCCAGACGTCCTACAATGAGCAGTTCTTC.

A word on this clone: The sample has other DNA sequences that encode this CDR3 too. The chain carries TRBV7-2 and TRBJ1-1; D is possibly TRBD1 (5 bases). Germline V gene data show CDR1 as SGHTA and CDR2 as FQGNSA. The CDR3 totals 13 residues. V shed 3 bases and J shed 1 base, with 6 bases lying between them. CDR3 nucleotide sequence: TGTGCCAGCAGCTTGGGGGAGAACACTGAAGCTTTCTTT. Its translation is CASSLGENTEAFF.

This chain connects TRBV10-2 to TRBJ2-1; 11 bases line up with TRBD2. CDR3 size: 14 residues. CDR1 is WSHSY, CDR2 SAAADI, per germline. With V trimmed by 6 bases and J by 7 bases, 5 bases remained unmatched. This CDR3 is CASRLAGEFNEQFF. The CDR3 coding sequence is TGCGCCAGCAGACTAGCGGGAGAGTTTAATGAGCAGTTCTTC.

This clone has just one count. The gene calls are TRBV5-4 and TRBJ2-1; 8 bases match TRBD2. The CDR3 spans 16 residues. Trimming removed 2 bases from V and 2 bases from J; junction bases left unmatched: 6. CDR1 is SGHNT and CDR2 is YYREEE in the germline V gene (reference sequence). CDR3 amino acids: CASSFLSGSAYNEQFF. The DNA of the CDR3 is TGTGCCAGCAGCTTCCTCAGCGGGAGTGCCTACAATGAGCAGTTCTTC.

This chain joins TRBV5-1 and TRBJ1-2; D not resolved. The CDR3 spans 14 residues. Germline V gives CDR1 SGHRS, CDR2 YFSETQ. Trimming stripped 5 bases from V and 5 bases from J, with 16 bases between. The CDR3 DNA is TGCGCCAGCAGTTCGATTGCCAGCGGTTATGGCTACACCTTC. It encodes CASSSIASGYGYTF.

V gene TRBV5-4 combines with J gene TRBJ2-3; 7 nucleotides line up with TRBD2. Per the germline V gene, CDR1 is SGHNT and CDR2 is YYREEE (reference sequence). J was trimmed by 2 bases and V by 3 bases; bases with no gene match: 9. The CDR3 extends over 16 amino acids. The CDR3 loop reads CASSSFLGLVTDTQYF. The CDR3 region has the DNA TGTGCCAGCAGCTCTTTCCTAGGACTAGTCACAGATACGCAGTATTTT.

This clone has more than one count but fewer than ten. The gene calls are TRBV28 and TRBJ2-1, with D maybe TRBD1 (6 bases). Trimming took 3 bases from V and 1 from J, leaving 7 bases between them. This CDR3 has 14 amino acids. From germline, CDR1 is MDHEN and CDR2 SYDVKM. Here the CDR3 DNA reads TGTGCCAGCAGTTTGCAGGGGTCCTACAATGAGCAGTTCTTC. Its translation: CASSLQGSYNEQFF.

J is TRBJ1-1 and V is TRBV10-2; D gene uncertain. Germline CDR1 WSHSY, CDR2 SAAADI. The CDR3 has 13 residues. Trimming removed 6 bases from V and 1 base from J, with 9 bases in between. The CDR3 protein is CASRSRKNTEAFF. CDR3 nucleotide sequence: TGCGCCAGCAGGAGCAGGAAGAACACTGAAGCTTTCTTT.

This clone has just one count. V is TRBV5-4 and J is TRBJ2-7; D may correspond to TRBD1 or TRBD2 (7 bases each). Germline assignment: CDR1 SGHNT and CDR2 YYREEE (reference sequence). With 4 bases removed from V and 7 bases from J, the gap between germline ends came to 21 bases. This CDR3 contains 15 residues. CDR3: CASSLGGTAGGEQYF. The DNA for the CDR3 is TGTGCCAGCAGCCTGGGAGGGACAGCGGGCGGGGAGCAGTACTTC.

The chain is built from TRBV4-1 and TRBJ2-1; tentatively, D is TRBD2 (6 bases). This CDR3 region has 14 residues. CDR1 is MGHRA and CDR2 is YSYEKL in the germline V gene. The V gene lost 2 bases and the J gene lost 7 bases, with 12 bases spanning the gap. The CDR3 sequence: CASSQPTRGNEQFF. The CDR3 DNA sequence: TGCGCCAGCAGCCAACCGACTAGGGGTAATGAGCAGTTCTTC.

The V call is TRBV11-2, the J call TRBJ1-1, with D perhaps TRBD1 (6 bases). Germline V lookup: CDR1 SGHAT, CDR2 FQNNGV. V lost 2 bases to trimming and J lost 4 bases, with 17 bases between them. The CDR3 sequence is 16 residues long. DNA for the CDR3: TGTGCCAGCAGCTTAAATGTGGGGGCCGGTAGCACTGAAGCTTTCTTT. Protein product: CASSLNVGAGSTEAFF. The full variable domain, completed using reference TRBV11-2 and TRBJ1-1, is EAGVAQSPRYKIIEKRQSVAFWCNPISGHATLYWYQQILGQGPKLLIQFQNNGVVDDSQLPKDRFSAERLKGVDSTLKIQPAKLEDSAVYLCASSLNVGAGSTEAFFGQGTRLTVV.

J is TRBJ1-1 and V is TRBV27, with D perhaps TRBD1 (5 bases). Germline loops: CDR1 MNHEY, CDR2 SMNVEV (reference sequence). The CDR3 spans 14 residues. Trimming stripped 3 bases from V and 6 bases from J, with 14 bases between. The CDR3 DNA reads TGTGCCAGCAGTTTGGTCCAGGGTAAGGCTGAAGCTTTCTTT. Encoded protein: CASSLVQGKAEAFF.

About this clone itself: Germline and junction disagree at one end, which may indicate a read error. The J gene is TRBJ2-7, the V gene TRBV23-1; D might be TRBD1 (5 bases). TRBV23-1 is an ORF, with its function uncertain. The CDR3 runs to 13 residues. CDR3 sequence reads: CASKTANSCEQYF. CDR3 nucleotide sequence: TGCGCCAGCAAGACAGCCAACTCCTGCGAGCAGTACTTC.

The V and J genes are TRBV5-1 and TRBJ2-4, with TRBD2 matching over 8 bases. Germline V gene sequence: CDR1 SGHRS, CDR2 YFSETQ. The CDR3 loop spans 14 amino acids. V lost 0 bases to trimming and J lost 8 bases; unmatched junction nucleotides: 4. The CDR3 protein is CASSLAPGGDIQYF. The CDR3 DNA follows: TGCGCCAGCAGCTTGGCCCCGGGGGGGGACATTCAGTACTTC. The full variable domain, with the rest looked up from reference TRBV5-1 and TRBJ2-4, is KAGVTQTPRYLIKTRGQQVTLSCSPISGHRSVSWYQQTPGQGLQFLFEYFSETQRNKGNFPGRFSGRQFSNSRSEMNVSTLELGDSALYLCASSLAPGGDIQYFGAGTRLSVL.

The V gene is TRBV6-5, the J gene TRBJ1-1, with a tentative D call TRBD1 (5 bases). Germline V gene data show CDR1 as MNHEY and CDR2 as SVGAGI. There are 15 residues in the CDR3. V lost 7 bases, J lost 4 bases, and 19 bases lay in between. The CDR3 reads CASIPTWGSGTEAFF. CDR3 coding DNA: TGTGCCAGCATCCCTACGTGGGGGTCCGGCACTGAAGCTTTCTTT.

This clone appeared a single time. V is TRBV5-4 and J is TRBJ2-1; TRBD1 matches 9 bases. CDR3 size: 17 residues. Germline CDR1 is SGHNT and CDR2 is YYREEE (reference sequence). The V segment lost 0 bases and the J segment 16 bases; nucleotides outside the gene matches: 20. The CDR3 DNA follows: TGTGCCAGCAGCTTGGCCCCTGCCCCGGGACAGGGTTTTCGGTATTTCTTC. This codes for CASSLAPAPGQGFRYFF. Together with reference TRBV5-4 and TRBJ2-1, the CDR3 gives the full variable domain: ETGVTQSPTHLIKTRGQQVTLRCSSQSGHNTVSWYQQALGQGPQFIFQYYREEENGRGNFPPRFSGLQFPNYSSELNVNALELDDSALYLCASSLAPAPGQGFRYFFGPGTRLTVL.